The 10 T cell receptor beta chains below were found in one sample sequenced in a study of T-cell reconstitution after alpha-beta-depleted transplantation in children (TCRdb year 2016). Libraries were made using PCR. The sample was run on an Illumina HiSeq 2500. TCR library preparation used molecular barcoding, with unique molecular identifiers applied to normalize quantification of the TCRbeta repertoire. TCRdb reworked the public reads: Q25 trimming with fastp, MiXCR clone assembly, productive beta chains retained. CDR3 protein duplicates are merged, each entry listing the most common genes and DNA. The sample yields 240,000 or so distinct CDR3 sequences; roughly 8.2% were counted once. The top ten constitute 5% to 7% of the sample. The sample's treatment or condition label, decoded: allogeneic hematopoietic cell transplantation with graft depleted of TCRalphabeta T cells and CD19 B cells. Specimen: PBMCs, mostly from graft donor cells, collected 180 days after TCRalphabeta/CD19-depleted stem cell transplant. The receptors here all came from a male patient aged 10 to 17 who had a stem cell transplant for acute lymphoblastic leukemia, so the T cells may come from the graft donor.

This clonotype was seen ten or more times. The rearrangement joins TRBV4-3 to TRBJ2-1; 8 nucleotides match TRBD1. The V segment lost 0 bases and the J segment 1 base; nucleotides outside the gene matches: 2. Germline V CDR1 and CDR2: LGHNA, YSLEER. CDR3 length: 16 residues. The CDR3 region is CASSQEGQGSYNEQFF. The CDR3 region has the DNA TGCGCCAGCAGCCAAGAAGGACAGGGATCCTACAATGAGCAGTTCTTC.

There are many counts of this clonotype. V and J are TRBV19 and TRBJ2-7; TRBD1 agrees at 7 bases. There are 14 residues in the CDR3. V was pared by 5 bases and J by 3 bases, with 7 bases of the junction left unmatched. CDR1 and CDR2 from the germline V gene are LNHDA and SQIVND (reference sequence). CDR3 bases: TGTGCCAGTAGTCCCGGGACAGTTTACTACGAGCAGTACTTC. Encoded protein: CASSPGTVYYEQYF. Variable domain in full (rest from reference TRBV19 and TRBJ2-7): DGGITQSPKYLFRKEGQNVTLSCEQNLNHDAMYWYRQDPGQGLRLIYYSQIVNDFQKGDIAEGYSVSREKKESFPLTVTSAQKNPTAFYLCASSPGTVYYEQYFGPGTRLTVT.

This clonotype was counted many times. The rearrangement uses TRBV9 and TRBJ2-2; 9 nucleotides align to TRBD1. CDR1 is SGDLS, CDR2 YYNGEE, per germline. The CDR3 is 16 amino acids. The V gene end was trimmed by 1 base and the J gene end by 6 bases; junction bases not matched to a gene: 7. The CDR3, as DNA: TGTGCCAGCAGCGTACGGGGACAGGGTAATCCCGGGGAGCTGTTTTTT. As protein: CASSVRGQGNPGELFF.

This clonotype was seen repeatedly, ten times or more. The chain has TRBV11-2 and TRBJ1-5, with 8 bases identical to TRBD1. With 0 bases clipped from V and 0 bases from J, the junction kept 1 base outside the gene matches. Germline V gene lookup returns CDR1 SGHAT and CDR2 FQNNGV. The CDR3 contains 16 residues. The CDR3 reads CASSLEGTGSNQPQHF. CDR3 nucleotides: TGTGCCAGCAGCTTAGAGGGGACAGGTAGCAATCAGCCCCAGCATTTT.

This clonotype was seen ten or more times. V and J are TRBV5-8 and TRBJ1-3; possibly TRBD1 for D (5 bases). Germline V gene data show CDR1 as SGHTS and CDR2 as YDEGEE. This CDR3 comprises 13 residues. The germline V and J ends were trimmed by 6 bases and 3 bases, with 10 bases remaining between them. In DNA, the CDR3 is TGTGCCAGCACTCGGACAATTGGAAACACCATATATTTT. Its translation: CASTRTIGNTIYF.

Ten or more counts support this clonotype. The chain carries TRBV12-3 or TRBV12-4 and TRBJ1-6; no definite D call. The CDR3 length is 14 residues. Trimming took off 0 bases at V and 7 bases at J, with 7 bases between the two ends. The CDR3 DNA reads as TGTGCCAGCAGTTTAGCCAGCCCGAATTCACCCCTCCACTTT. It encodes CASSLASPNSPLHF.

In its sample, this clonotype was seen many times. The chain has TRBV28 and TRBJ1-5; D gene uncertain. From germline, CDR1 is MDHEN and CDR2 SYDVKM. The CDR3 sequence is 12 residues long. Trimming removed 1 base at V and 6 bases at J, with 4 bases between. For the CDR3, the DNA is TGTGCCAGCAGTTTATTAGGTCAGCCCCAGCATTTT. Encoded protein: CASSLLGQPQHF.

This clonotype was seen many times. The chain employs TRBV25-1 and TRBJ2-1; 10 bases align to TRBD1. Germline assignment: CDR1 MGHDK and CDR2 SYGVNS. This CDR3 is 18 amino acids long. The trim removed 1 base at V and 5 bases at J, leaving 11 bases unmatched. CDR3 region: CASSEFHGGTGANNEQFF. The CDR3 DNA reads as TGTGCCAGCAGTGAATTCCACGGGGGGACAGGGGCCAACAATGAGCAGTTCTTC.

This clonotype showed up many times. The rearrangement links TRBV5-1 to TRBJ2-1; 9 bases fit TRBD2. Trimming at V came to 0 bases and at J to 6 bases, leaving 7 bases not matched to a gene. Looked up from germline, CDR1 is SGHRS and CDR2 is YFSETQ. This CDR3 is 16 amino acids long. The DNA for the CDR3 is TGCGCCAGCAGCTTGGTCTCCAGCGGGGGGACCAATGAGCAGTTCTTC. This codes for CASSLVSSGGTNEQFF.

V and J are TRBV6-2 or TRBV6-3 and TRBJ2-2, with D possibly TRBD2 on 6 matching bases. The CDR3 loop spans 14 amino acids. The V end lost 2 bases, the J end lost 8 bases, and 12 bases lay between the germline ends. Germline CDR1 and CDR2: MNHEY and SVGEGT. Written as DNA, the CDR3 is TGTGCCAGCAGTTACGAGGAGGGCTCGGGGGAGCTGTTTTTT. Residues: CASSYEEGSGELFF.